This T cell receptor beta chain was found in a study of shared clonotypes between healthy human individuals. Overall study context: Serving as donors were a couple of women and three men, whose ages spanned 18 to 49.

Clones were sequenced by immunoSEQ multiplex PCR, and TCRdb holds only the in-frame ones, with some missing. The profile shows a few hundred thousand clones, about 73% of them singletons. HIV-negative, healthy adults without recent acute infections or vaccinations were the donors. With regard to this clone: The identical CDR3 is also encoded by other nucleotide sequences in the sample.

CDR3 size: 15 residues. Germline CDR1 reads MDHEN; CDR2 reads SYDVKM. V dropped 10 bases and J dropped 5; count of bases not matched to a gene: 10. This chain joins TRBV28 and TRBJ2-2, with TRBD1 matching over 10 bases. This TCR was sampled from a man aged 30 to 45 in good health. Sequenced input: memory CD4+ T cells sorted from blood. Subset in this sample: CD45RA-negative fraction. CDR3 protein: CATLTRDRGTGELFF. Here the CDR3 DNA reads TGTGCCACCTTAACCCGGGACAGGGGTACCGGGGAGCTGTTTTTT.